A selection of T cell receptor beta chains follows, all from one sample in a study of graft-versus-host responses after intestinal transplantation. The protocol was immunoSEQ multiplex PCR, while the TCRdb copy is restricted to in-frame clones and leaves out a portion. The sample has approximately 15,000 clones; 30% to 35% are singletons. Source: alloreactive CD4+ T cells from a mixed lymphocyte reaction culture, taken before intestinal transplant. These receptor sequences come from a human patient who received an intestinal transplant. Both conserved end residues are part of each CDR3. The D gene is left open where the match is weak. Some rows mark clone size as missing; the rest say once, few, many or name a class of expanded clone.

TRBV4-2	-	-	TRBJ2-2	TGTGCCAGCAGCCAATTGGTTAGCGCCCCCGGGGAGCTGTTTTTT	CASSQLVSAPGELFF
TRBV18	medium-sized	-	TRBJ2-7	TGTGCCAGCTCGGGGAGTCGGCTAGTGTACGAGCAGTACTTC	CASSGSRLVYEQYF
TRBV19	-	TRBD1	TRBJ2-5	TGTGCCAGTAGTTTGACAGGGTATGAGACCCAGTACTTC	CASSLTGYETQYF
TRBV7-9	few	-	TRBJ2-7	TGTGCCAGCAGCCCCGGACGTTTTGGACTCGAGCAGTACTTC	CASSPGRFGLEQYF
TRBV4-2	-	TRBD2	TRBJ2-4	TGTGCCAGCAGCCAAGGGAGGCTAGCGGATGAAATTCAGTACTTC	CASSQGRLADEIQYF
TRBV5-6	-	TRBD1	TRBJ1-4	TGTGCCAGCAGTTCCGGGACAGGGGGCGCAAAACTGTTTTTT	CASSSGTGGAKLFF
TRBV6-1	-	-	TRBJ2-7	TGTGCCAGCAGTGAAGTGTGGGACACCTACGAGCAGTACTTC	CASSEVWDTYEQYF
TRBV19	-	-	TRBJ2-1	TGTGCCAGTAGTAGGGGTGGAGGGGGATACAATGAGCAGTTCTTC	CASSRGGGGYNEQFF
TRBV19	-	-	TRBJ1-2	TGTGCACGGCGGGAAGGCTACACCTTC	CARREGYTF
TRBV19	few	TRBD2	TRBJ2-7	TGTGCCAGTAGTATGCGGGGGTCCTCACTCTCCTACGAGCAGTACTTC	CASSMRGSSLSYEQYF
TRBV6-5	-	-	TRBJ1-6	TGTGCCAGTAGTTACTCGATTCAGGGGAATTCACCCCTCCACTTT	CASSYSIQGNSPLHF
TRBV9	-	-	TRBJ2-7	TGTGCCAGCAGCGTAGAGTCGGGTGACGGGCAGTACTTC	CASSVESGDGQYF
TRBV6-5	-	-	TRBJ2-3	TGTGCCAGCAGCTCCCGAAGAACAGATACGCAGTATTTT	CASSSRRTDTQYF